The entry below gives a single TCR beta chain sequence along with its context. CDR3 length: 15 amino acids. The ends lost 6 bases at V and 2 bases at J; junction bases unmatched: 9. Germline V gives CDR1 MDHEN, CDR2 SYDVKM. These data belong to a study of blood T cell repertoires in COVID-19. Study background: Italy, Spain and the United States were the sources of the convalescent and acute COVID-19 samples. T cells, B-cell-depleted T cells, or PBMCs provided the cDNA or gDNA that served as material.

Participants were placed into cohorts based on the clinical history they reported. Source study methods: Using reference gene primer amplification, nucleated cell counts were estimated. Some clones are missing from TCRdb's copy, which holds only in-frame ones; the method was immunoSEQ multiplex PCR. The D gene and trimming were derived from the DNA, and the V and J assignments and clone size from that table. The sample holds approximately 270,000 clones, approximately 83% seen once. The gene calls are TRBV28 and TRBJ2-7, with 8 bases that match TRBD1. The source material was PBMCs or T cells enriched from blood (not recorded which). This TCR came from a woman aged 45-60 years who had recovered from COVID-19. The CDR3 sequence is CASRPDRDRTYEQYF. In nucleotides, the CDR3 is TGTGCCAGCAGACCCGACCGGGACAGGACCTACGAGCAGTACTTC.